This T cell receptor (beta chain) was observed in a study of T-cell memory formation after mild COVID-19. This clonotype has just a few counts. A single record per CDR3 protein comes from TCRdb applying MiXCR to the 5' RACE reads. The sample lists 200,000 to 300,000 distinct CDR3 sequences, 7.5% to 10% seen once, with roughly a fifth in the top ten. This clonotype originated in a man aged 18 to 30 who had mild COVID-19 (a few samples of this study predate the infection). Cell type and time point are not known. Sequences were obtained from PBMCs or a T cell subset sorted from them (not recorded which).

This chain's CDR3 is CASSQFRMAGANVLTF. DNA for the CDR3: TGTGCCAGCAGCCAATTCAGGATGGCTGGGGCCAACGTCCTGACTTTC. The genes are TRBV14 and TRBJ2-6; D call uncertain. The germline gives CDR1 SGHDN, CDR2 FVKESK. V was clipped by 2 bases and J by 2 bases, with 10 bases between them. The length of the CDR3 is 16 residues.